These T cell receptor beta chains were read from a single sample in a study of CXCR3-negative and CXCR3-positive naive CD8 T cells. TCRdb re-called the 5' RACE reads, yielding one record per CDR3 amino acid sequence without DNA. Across tens of thousands of distinct CDR3 sequences, the top ten clones capture 0.95% to 1.4% of the sample. The source material was naive CXCR3- CD8+ T cells from blood. These receptor sequences come from a human donor in good health. Some clones in this sample may be carry-over from other donors' samples. Both conserved end residues are part of each CDR3.

j_gene	v_gene	len	CDR3aa
TRBJ2-2	TRBV29-1	15	CSATSGTSEAGELFF
TRBJ1-1	TRBV29-1	13	CSVLGQGNTEAFF
TRBJ1-1	TRBV20-1	16	CSARASEQGLNTEAFF
TRBJ2-5	TRBV2	13	CAMAGGVSQTQYF
TRBJ1-1	TRBV29-1	14	CSVEEGGRNTEAFF
TRBJ2-2	TRBV24-1	12	CATSSRVGELFF
TRBJ2-2	TRBV28	11	CASGNTGELFF
TRBJ1-2	TRBV29-1	11	CSVFGGNGYTF
TRBJ2-7	TRBV20-1	14	CSARDLQAPPEQYF
TRBJ1-1	TRBV6-2/TRBV6-3	13	CASDRGENTEAFF